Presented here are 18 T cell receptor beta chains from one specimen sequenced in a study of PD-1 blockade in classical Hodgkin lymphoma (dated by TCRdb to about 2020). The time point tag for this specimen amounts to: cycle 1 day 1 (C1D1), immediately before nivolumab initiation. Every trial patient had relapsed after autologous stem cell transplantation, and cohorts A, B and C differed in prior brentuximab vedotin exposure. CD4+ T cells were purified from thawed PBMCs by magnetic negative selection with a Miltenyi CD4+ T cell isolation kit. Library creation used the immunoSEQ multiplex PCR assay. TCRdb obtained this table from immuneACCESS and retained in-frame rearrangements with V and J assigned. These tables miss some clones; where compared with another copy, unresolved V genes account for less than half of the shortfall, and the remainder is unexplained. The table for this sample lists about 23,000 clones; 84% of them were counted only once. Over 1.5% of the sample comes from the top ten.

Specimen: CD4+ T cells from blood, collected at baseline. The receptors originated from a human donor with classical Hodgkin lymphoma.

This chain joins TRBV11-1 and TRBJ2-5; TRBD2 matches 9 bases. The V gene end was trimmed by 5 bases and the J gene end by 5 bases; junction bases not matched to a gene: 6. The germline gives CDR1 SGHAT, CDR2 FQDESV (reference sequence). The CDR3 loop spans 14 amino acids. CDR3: CASSAGGPWETQYF. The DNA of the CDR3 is TGTGCCAGCAGCGCGGGGGGGCCGTGGGAGACCCAGTACTTC.

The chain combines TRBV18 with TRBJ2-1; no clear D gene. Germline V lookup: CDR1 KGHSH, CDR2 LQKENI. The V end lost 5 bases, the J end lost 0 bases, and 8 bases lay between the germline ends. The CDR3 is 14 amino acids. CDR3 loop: CASSTDPSYNEQFF. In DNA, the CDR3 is TGTGCCAGCTCAACAGATCCCTCCTACAATGAGCAGTTCTTC. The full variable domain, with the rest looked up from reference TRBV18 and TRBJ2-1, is NAGVMQNPRHLVRRRGQEARLRCSPMKGHSHVYWYRQLPEEGLKFMVYLQKENIIDESGMPKERFSAEFPKEGPSILRIQQVVRGDSAAYFCASSTDPSYNEQFFGPGTRLTVL.

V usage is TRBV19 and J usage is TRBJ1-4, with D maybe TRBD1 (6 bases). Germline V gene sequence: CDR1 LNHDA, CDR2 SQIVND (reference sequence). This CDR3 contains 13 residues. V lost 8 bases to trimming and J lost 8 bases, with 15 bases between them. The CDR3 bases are TGTGCCAGTGGAGAACAGGGTAGGGAAAAACTGTTTTTT. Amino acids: CASGEQGREKLFF.

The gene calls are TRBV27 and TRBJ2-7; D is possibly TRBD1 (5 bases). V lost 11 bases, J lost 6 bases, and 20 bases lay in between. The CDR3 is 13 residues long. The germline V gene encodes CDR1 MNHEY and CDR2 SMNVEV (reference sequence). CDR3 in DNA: TGTGCCTCCTCCGGTGTGGTTCAGGGCGAGCAGTACTTC. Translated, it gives CASSGVVQGEQYF.

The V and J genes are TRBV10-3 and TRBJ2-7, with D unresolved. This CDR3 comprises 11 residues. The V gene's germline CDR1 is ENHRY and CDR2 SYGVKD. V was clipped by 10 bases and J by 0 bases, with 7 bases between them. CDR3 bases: TGTGCCACCAGCACCTCCTACGAGCAGTACTTC. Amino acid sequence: CATSTSYEQYF.

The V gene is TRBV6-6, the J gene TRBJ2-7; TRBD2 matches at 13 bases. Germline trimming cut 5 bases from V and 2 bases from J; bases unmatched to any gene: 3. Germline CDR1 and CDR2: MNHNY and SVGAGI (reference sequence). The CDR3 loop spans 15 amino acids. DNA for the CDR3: TGTGCCAGCAGTCTAGGACTAGCGGGGGCCTACGAGCAGTACTTC. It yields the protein CASSLGLAGAYEQYF.

The CDR3 protein is CASSWTQDQETQYF. The CDR3 DNA follows: TGTGCCAGCAGCTGGACTCAGGATCAAGAGACCCAGTACTTC. V and J are TRBV7-2 and TRBJ2-5; D may be TRBD2 (5 bases). The germline gives CDR1 SGHTA, CDR2 FQGNSA. Trimming pared 4 bases from V and 2 bases from J, leaving 11 bases between. This CDR3 has 14 amino acids.

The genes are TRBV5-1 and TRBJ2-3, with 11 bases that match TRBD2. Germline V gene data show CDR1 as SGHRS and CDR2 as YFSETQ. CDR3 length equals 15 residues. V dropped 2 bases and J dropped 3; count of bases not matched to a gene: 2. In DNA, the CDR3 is TGCGCCAGCAGCTTAGCTAGCGGGGGGACAGATACGCAGTATTTT. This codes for CASSLASGGTDTQYF.

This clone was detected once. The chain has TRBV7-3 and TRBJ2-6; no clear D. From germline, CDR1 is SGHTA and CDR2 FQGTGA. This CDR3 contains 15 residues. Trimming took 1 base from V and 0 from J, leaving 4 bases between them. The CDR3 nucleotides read TGTGCCAGCAGCTTAAGGAGCTCTGGGGCCAACGTCCTGACTTTC. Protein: CASSLRSSGANVLTF.

The CDR3 is CASSPGRGALETQYF. CDR3 nucleotides: TGTGCCAGCAGCCCGGGAAGGGGGGCTCTGGAGACCCAGTACTTC. This chain links TRBV11-3 with TRBJ2-5, with D perhaps matching TRBD1 or TRBD2 (6 bases each). This CDR3 is 15 amino acids long. CDR1 is SGHNT, CDR2 YENEEA, per germline. V was trimmed by 5 bases and J by 5 bases, leaving 18 bases between them.

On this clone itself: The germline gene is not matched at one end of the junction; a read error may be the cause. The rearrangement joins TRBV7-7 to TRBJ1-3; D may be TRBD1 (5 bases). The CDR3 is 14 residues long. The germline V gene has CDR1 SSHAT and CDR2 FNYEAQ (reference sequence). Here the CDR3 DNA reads TGTGCTAGCAGCCCTGCAGGGCTCGGAAACACCATATATTTT. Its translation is CASSPAGLGNTIYF.

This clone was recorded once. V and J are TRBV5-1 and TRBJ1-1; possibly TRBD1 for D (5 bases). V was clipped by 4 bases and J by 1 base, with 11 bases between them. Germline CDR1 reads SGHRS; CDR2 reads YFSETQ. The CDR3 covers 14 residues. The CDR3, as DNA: TGCGCCAGCAGCGATCGACAGAGGAACACTGAAGCTTTCTTT. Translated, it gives CASSDRQRNTEAFF.

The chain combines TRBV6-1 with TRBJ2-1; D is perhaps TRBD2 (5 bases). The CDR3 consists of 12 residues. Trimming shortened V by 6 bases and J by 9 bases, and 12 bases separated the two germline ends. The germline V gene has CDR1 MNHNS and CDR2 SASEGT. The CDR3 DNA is TGTGCCAGCAGGGAGCTAGCCGGTGAGCAGTTCTTC. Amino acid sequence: CASRELAGEQFF.

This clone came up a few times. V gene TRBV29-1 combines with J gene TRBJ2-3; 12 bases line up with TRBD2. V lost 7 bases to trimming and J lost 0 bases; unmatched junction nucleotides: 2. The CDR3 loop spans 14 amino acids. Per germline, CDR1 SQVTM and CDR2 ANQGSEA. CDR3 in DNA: TGCAGCGCTAGCGGGGGGGAGAGCACAGATACGCAGTATTTT. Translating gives CSASGGESTDTQYF.

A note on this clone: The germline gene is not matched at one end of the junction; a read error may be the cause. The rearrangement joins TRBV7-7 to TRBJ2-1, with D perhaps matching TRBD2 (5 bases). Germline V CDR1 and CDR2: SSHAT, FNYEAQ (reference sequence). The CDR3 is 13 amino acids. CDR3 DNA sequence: TGTGCTAGCAGCTTAGTTGGGGAGCTAGAGCAGTTCTTC. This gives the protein CASSLVGELEQFF.

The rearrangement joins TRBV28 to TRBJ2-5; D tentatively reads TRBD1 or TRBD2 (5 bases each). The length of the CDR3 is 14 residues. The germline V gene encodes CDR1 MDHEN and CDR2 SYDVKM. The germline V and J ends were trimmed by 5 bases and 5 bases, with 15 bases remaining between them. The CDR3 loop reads CASSPVGTGETQYF. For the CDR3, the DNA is TGTGCCAGCAGTCCGGTCGGGACGGGCGAGACCCAGTACTTC.

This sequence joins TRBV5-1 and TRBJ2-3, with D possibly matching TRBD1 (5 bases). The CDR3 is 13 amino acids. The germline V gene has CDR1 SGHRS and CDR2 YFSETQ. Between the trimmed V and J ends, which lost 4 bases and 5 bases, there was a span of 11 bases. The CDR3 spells CASSHRSLDTQYF. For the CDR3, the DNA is TGCGCCAGCAGCCACAGGTCGCTAGATACGCAGTATTTT.

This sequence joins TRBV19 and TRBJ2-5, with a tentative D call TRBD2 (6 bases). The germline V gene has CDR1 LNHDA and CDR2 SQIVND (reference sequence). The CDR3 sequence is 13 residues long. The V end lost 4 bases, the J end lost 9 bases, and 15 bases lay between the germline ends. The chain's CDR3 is CASSSQTSLSQYF. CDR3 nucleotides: TGTGCCAGTAGTAGCCAGACTAGTCTCTCCCAGTACTTC.